This T cell receptor (beta chain) was captured in a study of cytomegalovirus exposure and HLA in healthy donors. Study at large: In terms of ancestry, the Caucasian-associated cluster contained 75% to 90% of the 300 to 400 genotyped donors. Study-wide findings and caveats: Relative to equally common others, HLA-associated TCR beta chains showed greater clonal expansion in a later analysis. In an earlier analysis, about 90% or about 30%: the productive usage of most TCR beta V segments. Follow-up analysis later connected one missense variant in DCLRE1C with trimming of TCR beta V- and J-genes.

In regard to this clone: Its antigen is undetermined.

The PCR was carried out with 60 Vbeta primers and 13 Jbeta primers. The method was immunoSEQ multiplex PCR; TCRdb's version includes in-frame clones alone and lacks a portion of them. The table lists 90,000 or so clones, about 77% of them singletons, with 4.4% in the top ten. The germline CDR1 and CDR2 sequences are SGHKS and YYEKEE (reference sequence). V was trimmed by 3 bases and J by 10 bases, leaving 20 bases between them. This CDR3 is 16 amino acids long. V gene TRBV5-5 combines with J gene TRBJ1-6; D unclear. The sequenced sample consisted of PBMCs. The source of this sequence is a male donor in good health and CMV-seropositive. CDR3 nucleotides: TGTGCCAGCAGCTATTCTTTGGAGGTTTTGGACTCACCCCTCCACTTT. Translated, it gives CASSYSLEVLDSPLHF.